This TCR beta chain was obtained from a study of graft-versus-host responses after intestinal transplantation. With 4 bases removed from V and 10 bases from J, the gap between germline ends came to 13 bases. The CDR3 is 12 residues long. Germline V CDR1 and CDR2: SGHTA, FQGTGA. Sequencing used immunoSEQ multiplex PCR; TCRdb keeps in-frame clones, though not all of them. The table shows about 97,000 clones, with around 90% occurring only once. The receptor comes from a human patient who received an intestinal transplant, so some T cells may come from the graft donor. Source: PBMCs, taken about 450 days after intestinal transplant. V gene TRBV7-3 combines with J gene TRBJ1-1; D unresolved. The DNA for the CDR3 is TGTGCCAGCAGCTCCGGACCTGGGATAGCTTTCTTT. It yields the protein CASSSGPGIAFF.